This TCR beta chain emerged from a study of blood T cells in healthy people across ages. Notes on the study in general: Roughly linear age-related decline in beta diversity appeared, significant by age 40. Naive and antigen-experienced cells could not be conclusively compared, given unsorted PBMCs.

Through a sample-barcoded 5' primer and a J-beta primer mix, a second PCR was run for 7 to 11 cycles. TCRdb called the 5' RACE reads again in MiXCR, with one record for every CDR3 protein. The data hold about a million distinct CDR3 sequences, with about 48% observed a single time. As concerns this clonotype: The antigen is undetermined.

Sequenced: blood. The TCR was taken from a man under 40 in good health.

CDR3 in amino acids: CSASGYGSTDTQYF. CDR3 coding DNA: TGCAGTGCTAGCGGATACGGGAGCACAGATACGCAGTATTTT. The chain carries TRBV20-1 and TRBJ2-3; D is ambiguous. Germline CDR1 and CDR2: DFQATT and SNEGSKA (reference sequence). The CDR3 runs to 14 residues. Trimming stripped 3 bases from V and 0 bases from J, with 10 bases between.